This T cell receptor beta chain derives from a study of human T cells and chemical hapten exposure. Study-wide context: Upper-back patch tests with 0.01% DPC were read at 6 days.

The library labeled individual cDNA molecules by adding unique molecular identifiers to them. TCRdb recomputed calls from the RACE reads with MiXCR, one row per CDR3 protein. The sample has about 89,000 distinct CDR3 sequences, 10% to 13% seen once. The CDR3 covers 16 residues. Per germline, CDR1 SNHLY and CDR2 FYNNEI. After removal of 7 bases from V and 2 bases from J, the junction contained 10 bases not matched to a gene. This clonotype has a handful of counts. Documented time point: pre-sensitization, week 0. Indicated treatment: therapeutic diphenylcyclopropenone sensitization with weekly scalp DPC.

The TCR comes from a woman aged 55 to 70 with alopecia areata. Some clones in this sample may be carry-over from other donors' samples. The material was whole blood, obtained in connection with sensitization to the hapten diphenylcyclopropenone (DPC). The gene calls are TRBV2 and TRBJ2-2; TRBD1 aligns across 7 bases. The CDR3 DNA reads TGTGCCAGCACATACCAAGGGGGCGGTAACACCGGGGAGCTGTTTTTT. Encoded protein: CASTYQGGGNTGELFF. The variable domain in full, completed from reference TRBV2 and TRBJ2-2, reads EPEVTQTPSHQVTQMGQEVILRCVPISNHLYFYWYRQILGQKVEFLVSFYNNEISEKSEIFDDQFSVERPDGSNFTLKIRSTKLEDSAMYFCASTYQGGGNTGELFFGEGSRLTVL.